The 21 T cell receptor beta chains below come from one sample, sequenced in a study of blood T cell repertoires in COVID-19. This table comes from immunoSEQ multiplex PCR, and its TCRdb copy is limited to in-frame clones, with some not included. This repertoire shows 200,000 or so clones, 80% to 90% found once; its top ten account for about 3.5%. What was sequenced was PBMCs or T cells enriched from blood (not recorded which). Receptors originate from a woman in her 30s who had been exposed to COVID-19.

The chain links TRBV11-3 to TRBJ2-7; TRBD2 matches at 9 bases. There are 15 residues in the CDR3. Germline-derived CDR1 and CDR2 are SGHNT and YENEEA. V was pared by 4 bases and J by 6 bases, with 10 bases of the junction left unmatched. The CDR3 nucleotides read TGTGCCAGCAGCTCGACTAGCGGAAGGGGCTCCGAGCAGTACTTC. Amino acid sequence: CASSSTSGRGSEQYF.

V gene TRBV9 combines with J gene TRBJ1-2; TRBD1 agrees at 9 bases. CDR3 length: 13 amino acids. CDR1 and CDR2 from the germline V gene are SGDLS and YYNGEE. V was pared by 6 bases and J by 7 bases, with 7 bases of the junction left unmatched. CDR3 loop: CASNPGTGTGYTF. CDR3 nucleotides: TGTGCCAGCAACCCAGGGACAGGGACTGGCTACACCTTC. Full variable domain (missing parts from reference TRBV9 and TRBJ1-2): DSGVTQTPKHLITATGQRVTLRCSPRSGDLSVYWYQQSLDQGLQFLIQYYNGEERAKGNILERFSAQQFPDLHSELNLSSLELGDSALYFCASNPGTGTGYTFGSGTRLTVV.

The rearrangement links TRBV19 to TRBJ2-5, with D uncertain. V was trimmed by 0 bases and J by 2 bases, leaving 10 bases between them. The CDR3 is made up of 15 amino acids. Germline V gene sequence: CDR1 LNHDA, CDR2 SQIVND (reference sequence). CDR3 nucleotides: TGTGCCAGTAGTATAGATCGTACGACACAAGAGACCCAGTACTTC. This gives the protein CASSIDRTTQETQYF.

This clone was counted between two and nine times. This chain connects TRBV7-9 to TRBJ1-1; no reliable D call. Trimming took off 5 bases at V and 1 base at J, with 8 bases between the two ends. The germline gives CDR1 SEHNR, CDR2 FQNEAQ (reference sequence). CDR3 length equals 13 residues. CDR3 DNA sequence: TGTGCCAGCAGCCTCCGCGGGAACACTGAAGCTTTCTTT. This translates into CASSLRGNTEAFF.

The V gene is TRBV28, the J gene TRBJ2-7, with a weak D call TRBD1 (5 bases). The germline V gene has CDR1 MDHEN and CDR2 SYDVKM. V lost 6 bases and J lost 2, with 8 bases in between. This CDR3 region has 12 residues. CDR3 amino acids: CASRPTAYEQYF. The CDR3 coding sequence is TGTGCCAGCAGGCCGACAGCCTACGAGCAGTACTTC.

The V and J genes are TRBV5-1 and TRBJ2-3; the D gene is possibly TRBD1 (6 bases). The CDR3 extends over 13 amino acids. The germline gives CDR1 SGHRS, CDR2 YFSETQ. The V gene lost 1 base and the J gene lost 4 bases, with 7 bases spanning the gap. The CDR3 nucleotides are TGCGCCAGCAGCTTGTACAGGGCAGATACGCAGTATTTT. It translates to CASSLYRADTQYF.

The rearrangement uses TRBV13 and TRBJ2-5; 13 positions agree with TRBD2. CDR3 length: 16 amino acids. Germline CDR1 PRHDT, CDR2 FYEKMQ (reference sequence). V trimming: 1 base; J trimming: 5 bases; junction bases outside the gene matches: 4. DNA for the CDR3: TGTGCCAGCAGCTTAGCGGGACTAGCGGGAAAGGAGACCCAGTACTTC. Translated: CASSLAGLAGKETQYF.

V usage is TRBV29-1 and J usage is TRBJ2-1, with TRBD1 matching 7 bases. CDR1 is SQVTM, CDR2 ANQGSEA, per germline. With 4 bases clipped from V and 7 bases from J, the junction kept 10 bases outside the gene matches. The CDR3 totals 14 residues. DNA of the CDR3: TGCAGCGTTGGAAAGGGGGCGAGCATAAATGAGCAGTTCTTC. It translates to CSVGKGASINEQFF.

This clone is a singleton in its sample. This sequence joins TRBV28 and TRBJ2-4; 8 bases map to TRBD2. CDR1 MDHEN and CDR2 SYDVKM come from the germline V gene. J gave up 0 bases and V 2 bases, and 18 bases lay outside the gene matches. The CDR3 is made up of 21 amino acids. The CDR3 loop is CASSLRGTSHTSDLAKNIQYF. The CDR3 bases are TGTGCCAGCAGTTTAAGGGGGACTAGTCATACCTCAGACTTAGCCAAAAACATTCAGTACTTC.

This chain connects TRBV3-1 (or the pseudogene TRBV3-2) to TRBJ2-5, with 11 bases identical to TRBD2. The trim removed 0 bases at V and 9 bases at J, leaving 12 bases unmatched. This CDR3 is built from 17 residues. CDR1 and CDR2 (germline): LGHDT, YNNKEL (reference sequence). CDR3 in amino acids: CASSQDSLAGGGGAQYF. The CDR3 nucleotides are TGTGCCAGCAGCCAAGATTCTCTAGCGGGAGGAGGAGGGGCCCAGTACTTC.

This sequence joins TRBV5-1 and TRBJ2-1; TRBD1 aligns across 7 bases. This CDR3 has 17 residues. The V gene's germline CDR1 is SGHRS and CDR2 YFSETQ. Losses at the gene ends were 3 bases for V and 0 bases for J; bases not matched to a gene: 9. Here the CDR3 reads CASSSRGQRGSYNEQFF. For the CDR3, the DNA is TGCGCCAGCAGCTCTAGGGGACAGAGAGGCTCCTACAATGAGCAGTTCTTC.

The chain combines TRBV30 with TRBJ1-1, with 7 bases lining up with TRBD1. CDR3 size: 15 residues. V lost 7 bases, J lost 2 bases, and 13 bases stayed unmatched. From germline, CDR1 is GTSNPN and CDR2 SVGIG (reference sequence). DNA of the CDR3: TGTGCCTCGTACAGGGGCACCCCTAGCAACACTGAAGCTTTCTTT. It yields the protein CASYRGTPSNTEAFF.

The chain has TRBV12-3 or TRBV12-4 and TRBJ1-2; no definite D call. Trimming left V 5 bases short and J 4 bases short, with 11 bases between. The CDR3 has 13 residues. The CDR3, as DNA: TGTGCCAGCAGTCCGGCGACACTCTATGGCTACACCTTC. Translating gives CASSPATLYGYTF.

This clone has only one observation. This rearrangement joins TRBV10-1 to TRBJ2-7; 8 bases fit TRBD2. The germline V gene has CDR1 WNHNN and CDR2 SYGVQD (reference sequence). The CDR3 sequence is 14 residues long. V shed 6 bases and J 4 bases; nucleotides not matched to a gene: 8. DNA of the CDR3: TGCGCCAGCAGCGAAGCGGGAGATTTATACGAGCAGTACTTC. This encodes CASSEAGDLYEQYF.

The chain links TRBV7-9 to TRBJ2-2; TRBD2 matches at 7 bases. Germline V gene data show CDR1 as SEHNR and CDR2 as FQNEAQ (reference sequence). The CDR3 is 15 residues long. The junction had 7 bases not matched to a gene; V was cut back by 5 bases and J by 4 bases. CDR3 DNA: TGTGCCAGCAGCCCTCGCGGCGGGGGCACCGGGGAGCTGTTTTTT. Its translation is CASSPRGGGTGELFF.

The J gene is TRBJ1-2, the V gene TRBV28; TRBD1 might be the D (5 bases). Trimming took 4 bases from V and 4 from J, leaving 16 bases between them. CDR1 and CDR2 from the germline V gene are MDHEN and SYDVKM. CDR3 length: 15 residues. The CDR3 protein is CASSSGTVGGYGYTF. DNA for the CDR3: TGTGCCAGCAGTTCCGGGACGGTGGGGGGCTATGGCTACACCTTC.

The chain recombines TRBV6-5 with TRBJ2-7, with 10 bases that match TRBD2. CDR1 is MNHEY, CDR2 SVGAGI, per germline. CDR3 length equals 15 residues. V shed 5 bases, J shed 6 bases, and the junction held 10 bases outside the gene matches. The CDR3 DNA follows: TGTGCCAGCAGTAATCTAGCGGGAGAACCCCCCGAGCAGTACTTC. This encodes CASSNLAGEPPEQYF.

This chain joins TRBV2 and TRBJ1-1, with D possibly being TRBD1 (5 bases). This CDR3 comprises 13 residues. The germline V gene encodes CDR1 SNHLY and CDR2 FYNNEI. The V and J ends lost 7 bases and 5 bases respectively, with 14 bases between them. DNA of the CDR3: TGTGCCAGCACCCCCCGGGGGGGGACTGAAGCTTTCTTT. This sequence encodes CASTPRGGTEAFF.

The chain combines TRBV12-3 or TRBV12-4 with TRBJ2-5, with D perhaps matching TRBD2 (5 bases). The CDR3 extends over 13 amino acids. The ends were cut back, 6 bases at V and 1 base at J, with 9 bases in the middle. The CDR3 DNA is TGTGCCAGCAGACCGACTACCCAAGAGACCCAGTACTTC. It translates to CASRPTTQETQYF.

The table lists this clone with a count of one. The CDR3 loop is CASSTSINIQYF. In DNA form, the CDR3 reads TGTGCCAGTAGTACATCCATAAACATTCAGTACTTC. This chain connects TRBV19 to TRBJ2-4; no definite D call. The CDR3 runs to 12 residues. V shed 4 bases and J shed 6 bases, with 7 bases lying between them. Per germline, CDR1 LNHDA and CDR2 SQIVND (reference sequence).

The chain recombines TRBV3-1 (or the pseudogene TRBV3-2) with TRBJ1-1; 8 bases are shared with TRBD1. J gave up 10 bases and V 1 base, and 5 bases lay outside the gene matches. Germline lookup yields CDR1 LGHDT and CDR2 YNNKEL (reference sequence). The CDR3 consists of 13 residues. The CDR3 sequence: CASSQGTGLGAFF. CDR3 nucleotide sequence: TGTGCCAGCAGCCAAGGGACAGGGTTAGGAGCTTTCTTT.